Reported below is one TCR beta chain. The data stem from a study of blood T cell repertoires in COVID-19. Overall study context: Samples came from the United States, Italy and Spain, spanning acute and convalescent COVID-19. Nucleic acid was either cDNA or gDNA, and it came from T cells, B-cell-depleted T cells, or PBMCs.

Per the original methods: Nucleated cell counts were estimated from reference gene primer amplification. Repertoires were generated with immunoSEQ multiplex PCR, while TCRdb's copy carries only in-frame clones and drops some. V, J and clone size are taken as reported in that table, and D and trimming were inferred from the DNA itself. The data hold more than 45,000 clones, with about 83% observed a single time. Per germline, CDR1 MNHEY and CDR2 SVGAGI. CDR3 length: 14 amino acids. Trimming took 2 bases from V and 5 from J; bases not matched to a gene: 6. This receptor was identified in a man aged 35 to 55 with active COVID-19. The sample comprised peripheral blood. V usage is TRBV6-5 and J usage is TRBJ2-7; 7 nucleotides match TRBD1. This CDR3 is CASSYGAGGNEQYF. CDR3 DNA sequence: TGTGCCAGCAGTTACGGGGCAGGGGGTAACGAGCAGTACTTC.